This TCR beta chain was recorded in a study of blood T cell repertoires in COVID-19. The CDR3 loop spans 16 amino acids. Germline CDR1 and CDR2: SGHTA and FQGTGA. Trimming cost V 6 bases and J 2 bases; bases outside gene matches: 10. Only in-frame clones appear in the TCRdb table, and some are missing; sequencing was by immunoSEQ multiplex PCR. The table records around 200,000 clones, nearly 90% of them present only once. The source is a woman aged 18-29 years who had recovered from COVID-19. The sequenced sample was peripheral blood. This rearrangement joins TRBV7-3 to TRBJ2-3, with TRBD1 matching 8 bases. CDR3 in DNA: TGTGCCAGCAGTGCACAGGGGGGCTTACCCACAGATACGCAGTATTTT. Protein product: CASSAQGGLPTDTQYF.